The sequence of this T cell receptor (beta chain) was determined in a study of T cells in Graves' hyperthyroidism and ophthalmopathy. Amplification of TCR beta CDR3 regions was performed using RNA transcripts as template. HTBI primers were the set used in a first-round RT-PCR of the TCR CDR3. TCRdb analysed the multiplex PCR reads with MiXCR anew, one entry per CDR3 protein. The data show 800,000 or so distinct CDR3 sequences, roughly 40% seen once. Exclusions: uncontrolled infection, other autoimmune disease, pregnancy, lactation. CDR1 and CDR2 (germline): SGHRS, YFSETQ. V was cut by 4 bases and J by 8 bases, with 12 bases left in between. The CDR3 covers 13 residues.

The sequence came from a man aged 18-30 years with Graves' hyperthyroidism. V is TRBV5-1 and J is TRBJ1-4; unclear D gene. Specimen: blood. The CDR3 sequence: CASSLLKGEKLFF. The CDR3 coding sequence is TGCGCCAGCAGCCTTTTAAAGGGAGAAAAACTGTTTTTT. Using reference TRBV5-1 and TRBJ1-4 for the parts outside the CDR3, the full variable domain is KAGVTQTPRYLIKTRGQQVTLSCSPISGHRSVSWYQQTPGQGLQFLFEYFSETQRNKGNFPGRFSGRQFSNSRSEMNVSTLELGDSALYLCASSLLKGEKLFFGSGTQLSVL.